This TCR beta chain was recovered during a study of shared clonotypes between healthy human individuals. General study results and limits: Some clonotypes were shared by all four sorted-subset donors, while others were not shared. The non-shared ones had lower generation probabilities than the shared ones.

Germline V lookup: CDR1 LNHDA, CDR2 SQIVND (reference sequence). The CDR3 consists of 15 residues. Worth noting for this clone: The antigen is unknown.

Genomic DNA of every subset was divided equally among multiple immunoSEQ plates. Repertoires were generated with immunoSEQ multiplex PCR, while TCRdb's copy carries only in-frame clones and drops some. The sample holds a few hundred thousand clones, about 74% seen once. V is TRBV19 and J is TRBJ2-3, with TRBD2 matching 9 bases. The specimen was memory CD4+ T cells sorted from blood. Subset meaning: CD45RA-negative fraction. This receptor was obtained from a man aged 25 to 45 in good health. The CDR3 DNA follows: TGTGCAACCTCCCCGACTAGCGGACGCACAGATACGCAGTATTTT. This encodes CATSPTSGRTDTQYF.